The rows below give T cell receptor beta chains drawn from one sample of a study of PD-1 blockade in classical Hodgkin lymphoma. Only in-frame clones appear in the TCRdb table, and some are missing; sequencing was by immunoSEQ multiplex PCR. The sample carries tens of thousands of clones, less than 95% recorded once. Sequencing was performed on peripheral blood mononuclear cells (PBMCs), taken before the fourth cycle of nivolumab. These receptors were taken from a human donor with classical Hodgkin lymphoma. CDR3s leave out the opening cysteine and the closing phenylalanine or tryptophan. Fields, in order: V gene, clone size, J gene, CDR3 protein. Clone size appears in some rows only: once, few, many, or a class for an expanded clone.

>TRBV30|NA|TRBJ2-1
AWSVGYNEQF
>TRBV7-6|NA|TRBJ1-4
ASSLVWGDEKLF
>TRBV18|NA|TRBJ1-6
ASSRTGFNSPLH
>TRBV11-3|NA|TRBJ2-1
ASSLAASYNEQF
>TRBV13|NA|TRBJ1-1
ASSLSPGTPNTEAF
>TRBV5-1|NA|TRBJ1-4
ASSLAEDRPKLF
>TRBV15|once|TRBJ1-1
ATSREWGVMDGNTEAF
>TRBV27|NA|TRBJ1-2
ASSLDRRGYT
>TRBV6-1|NA|TRBJ1-5
ASSSTVYQPQH
>TRBV7-6|NA|TRBJ2-1
ASSSPTSGGASEQF
>TRBV5-5|NA|TRBJ1-5
ASSATGGGQPQH
>TRBV25-1|NA|TRBJ1-6
ASSEFWRDNSPLH
>TRBV6-5|NA|TRBJ2-1
ASTKGDRDNEQF
>TRBV4-2|NA|TRBJ1-3
ASSQSQSSGNTIY
>TRBV27|NA|TRBJ1-1
ASSLQGANTEAF
>TRBV27|NA|TRBJ1-2
ASSLNRGLSGGYT
>TRBV19|NA|TRBJ1-5
ASSPHPGGGENQPQH
>TRBV1|NA|TRBJ1-2
TSSPGEFDGYT
>TRBV7-9|NA|TRBJ1-1
ASSTQDRGTEAF
>TRBV5-4|NA|TRBJ2-5
ASSLELTPSKKTQY